Each of the 27 T cell receptor beta chains below was sequenced from the same sample in a study of radiotherapy plus CTLA-4 blockade in lung cancer. Sequenced by immunoSEQ multiplex PCR; TCRdb stores in-frame clones only, minus some. The top ten clones hold approximately 2.5% of a sample with about 51,000 clones, about 76% of them seen once. Specimen: peripheral blood, collected from a patient treated with radiotherapy plus ipilimumab. Every receptor here comes from a human donor with non-small cell lung cancer whose response to radiotherapy plus ipilimumab could not be evaluated.

The chain carries TRBV7-9 and TRBJ2-6; unclear D gene. The V end lost 2 bases, the J end lost 4 bases, and 9 bases lay between the germline ends. Germline V gene lookup returns CDR1 SEHNR and CDR2 FQNEAQ (reference sequence). The length of the CDR3 is 15 residues. This CDR3 is CASSLLTSGANVLTF. In DNA, the CDR3 is TGTGCCAGCAGCTTACTCACATCAGGGGCCAACGTCCTGACTTTC.

This clone appeared a few times. The rearrangement joins TRBV5-6 to TRBJ2-5; D might be TRBD2 (6 bases). The CDR3 contains 15 residues. V was cut by 1 base and J by 4 bases, with 14 bases left in between. Germline values: CDR1 SGHDT, CDR2 YYEEEE. CDR3 coding DNA: TGTGCCAGCAGCTTGCGGGGAGTGGGGGGAGAGACCCAGTACTTC. Its protein product is CASSLRGVGGETQYF.

The gene calls are TRBV7-9 and TRBJ2-7; unclear D gene. Germline CDR1 is SEHNR and CDR2 is FQNEAQ (reference sequence). The CDR3 is 12 residues long. V was cut by 1 base and J by 5 bases, with 6 bases left in between. CDR3 sequence reads: CASSLDSNEQYF. Here the CDR3 DNA reads TGTGCCAGCAGCTTAGATTCTAACGAGCAGTACTTC.

V is TRBV28 and J is TRBJ1-1, with TRBD1 matching over 8 bases. Germline V gene lookup returns CDR1 MDHEN and CDR2 SYDVKM. The V and J ends lost 8 bases and 4 bases, in that order; junction bases with no gene match: 12. The CDR3 contains 15 residues. CDR3 DNA sequence: TGTGCCAGCGGACGGACGGACAGGGTGGGCACTGAAGCTTTCTTT. As protein: CASGRTDRVGTEAFF. The variable domain in full, completed from reference TRBV28 and TRBJ1-1, reads DVKVTQSSRYLVKRTGEKVFLECVQDMDHENMFWYRQDPGLGLRLIYFSYDVKMKEKGDIPEGYSVSREKKERFSLILESASTNQTSMYLCASGRTDRVGTEAFFGQGTRLTVV.

This chain links TRBV19 with TRBJ2-2; 7 positions match TRBD1. This CDR3 has 15 amino acids. J gave up 4 bases and V 7 bases, and 9 bases lay outside the gene matches. Germline V gene sequence: CDR1 LNHDA, CDR2 SQIVND (reference sequence). DNA for the CDR3: TGTGCCAGTATCCAGGGACAGCTCAGCACCGGGGAGCTGTTTTTT. Its translation: CASIQGQLSTGELFF.

J is TRBJ2-5 and V is TRBV19; 8 bases are shared with TRBD2. CDR1 is LNHDA and CDR2 is SQIVND in the germline V gene (reference sequence). The CDR3 runs to 13 residues. The junction had 2 bases not matched to a gene; V was cut back by 6 bases and J by 2 bases. CDR3 in DNA: TGTGCCAGTAGGTCGGGGGGGCAAGAGACCCAGTACTTC. Amino acids: CASRSGGQETQYF.

The chain has TRBV4-3 and TRBJ2-3; D is possibly TRBD2 (5 bases). The CDR3 covers 14 residues. CDR1 and CDR2 (germline): LGHNA, YSLEER. V lost 4 bases and J lost 12, with 20 bases in between. DNA of the CDR3: TGCGCCAGCAGCCGAGGCGGGCCCCTAGGGTCCCAGTATTTT. It specifies CASSRGGPLGSQYF.

This chain's CDR3 is CASSEYSNRAGANVLTF. DNA for the CDR3: TGTGCCAGCAGCGAATATAGCAACAGGGCAGGGGCCAACGTCCTGACTTTC. This rearrangement joins TRBV7-2 to TRBJ2-6, with D possibly being TRBD1 (6 bases). This CDR3 region has 17 residues. V lost 5 bases and J 4 bases, leaving 18 bases between the germline ends. The germline gives CDR1 SGHTA, CDR2 FQGNSA.

This chain joins TRBV5-1 and TRBJ2-7, with D perhaps matching TRBD2 (5 bases). CDR1 and CDR2 from the germline V gene are SGHRS and YFSETQ. V was pared by 2 bases and J by 2 bases, with 11 bases between. CDR3 length: 14 residues. The CDR3 DNA reads as TGCGCCAGCAGCTTATACGGGGTACCCTACGAGCAGTACTTC. Translation gives CASSLYGVPYEQYF.

V and J are TRBV5-1 and TRBJ1-1; the match to TRBD1 covers 7 bases. V lost 2 bases, J lost 1 base, and 11 bases stayed unmatched. Per the germline V gene, CDR1 is SGHRS and CDR2 is YFSETQ. The CDR3 is made up of 17 amino acids. The chain's CDR3 is CASSFSPTGVSNTEAFF. The CDR3, as DNA: TGCGCCAGCAGCTTCTCCCCAACAGGGGTTTCGAACACTGAAGCTTTCTTT. Variable domain in full (rest from reference TRBV5-1 and TRBJ1-1): KAGVTQTPRYLIKTRGQQVTLSCSPISGHRSVSWYQQTPGQGLQFLFEYFSETQRNKGNFPGRFSGRQFSNSRSEMNVSTLELGDSALYLCASSFSPTGVSNTEAFFGQGTRLTVV.

V gene TRBV2 combines with J gene TRBJ1-2; 9 bases map to TRBD1. Germline V gives CDR1 SNHLY, CDR2 FYNNEI. The CDR3 has 16 residues. The J segment lost 2 bases and the V segment lost 3 bases, leaving 7 bases of the junction unmatched. CDR3 in amino acids: CASSETGGSWNYGYTF. For the CDR3, the DNA is TGTGCCAGCAGTGAGACAGGGGGGTCGTGGAACTATGGCTACACCTTC.

Worth noting for this clone: Compared with germline, one end of the junction differs, possibly owing to a read error. J is TRBJ2-7 and V is TRBV27, with TRBD2 identical over 10 bases. The CDR3 is 15 amino acids. From germline, CDR1 is MNHEY and CDR2 SMNVEV (reference sequence). The CDR3 protein is CASTLRASGSYEQYF. The CDR3 DNA follows: TGTGCCAGCACTTTACGGGCTAGCGGGAGCTACGAGCAGTACTTC.

The rearrangement uses TRBV28 and TRBJ2-5; the D gene is possibly TRBD2 (7 bases). Germline CDR1 MDHEN, CDR2 SYDVKM. The CDR3 is 14 residues long. Trimming removed 8 bases from V and 7 bases from J, with 20 bases in between. The CDR3 DNA reads as TGTGCCAGCCGACAAGGGGGGGAGGGAGGGACCCAGTACTTC. Translation gives CASRQGGEGGTQYF.

The gene calls are TRBV20-1 and TRBJ1-1; D not resolved. CDR1 and CDR2 from the germline V gene are DFQATT and SNEGSKA (reference sequence). This CDR3 is 11 amino acids long. Trimming shortened V by 5 bases and J by 7 bases, and 11 bases separated the two germline ends. The CDR3 coding sequence is TGCAGTGCTTCCCGGACTAATGAAGCTTTCTTT. It encodes CSASRTNEAFF.

The chain has TRBV9 and TRBJ2-1; TRBD1 aligns across 7 bases. The ends lost 2 bases at V and 2 bases at J; junction bases unmatched: 7. The V gene's germline CDR1 is SGDLS and CDR2 YYNGEE. The CDR3 extends over 16 amino acids. In DNA, the CDR3 is TGTGCCAGCAGCGTCTCGACCGGGACAGCCTACAATGAGCAGTTCTTC. This translates into CASSVSTGTAYNEQFF.

J is TRBJ1-6 and V is TRBV7-6; possible D gene TRBD1, 6 bases. V was trimmed by 5 bases and J by 7 bases, leaving 15 bases between them. Germline V lookup: CDR1 SGHVS, CDR2 FNYEAQ. The CDR3 extends over 15 amino acids. The CDR3 DNA sequence: TGTGCCAGCAGCCCCATAAATAGGGGGAATTCACCCCTCCACTTT. Translated: CASSPINRGNSPLHF. The entire variable domain, with the rest obtained from reference TRBV7-6 and TRBJ1-6, is as follows: GAGVSQSPRYKVTKRGQDVALRCDPISGHVSLYWYRQALGQGPEFLTYFNYEAQQDKSGLPNDRFSAERPEGSISTLTIQRTEQRDSAMYRCASSPINRGNSPLHFGNGTRLTVT.

Written as DNA, the CDR3 is TGTGCCAGCAGCCCGGGACTTGGAGCTTTCTTT. Translation: CASSPGLGAFF. The chain recombines TRBV5-8 with TRBJ1-1; tentatively, D is TRBD1 (5 bases). With 4 bases removed from V and 10 bases from J, the gap between germline ends came to 11 bases. Germline CDR1 SGHTS, CDR2 YDEGEE. This CDR3 has 11 residues.

V usage is TRBV6-5 and J usage is TRBJ2-3, with 8 bases aligning to TRBD1. Germline loops: CDR1 MNHEY, CDR2 SVGAGI. The J segment lost 3 bases and the V segment lost 0 bases, leaving 2 bases of the junction unmatched. The CDR3 length is 15 residues. The DNA of the CDR3 is TGTGCCAGCAGTTACTCGGGACAGGCTACAGATACGCAGTATTTT. Residues: CASSYSGQATDTQYF.

This chain joins TRBV18 and TRBJ1-5, with D unclear. Germline V gives CDR1 KGHSH, CDR2 LQKENI. V lost 2 bases and J 3 bases, leaving 8 bases between the germline ends. This CDR3 has 14 residues. DNA for the CDR3: TGTGCCAGCTCACCATCCAGGAACAATCAGCCCCAGCATTTT. Its translation is CASSPSRNNQPQHF. Based on the CDR3 plus reference TRBV18 and TRBJ1-5, the full variable domain is NAGVMQNPRHLVRRRGQEARLRCSPMKGHSHVYWYRQLPEEGLKFMVYLQKENIIDESGMPKERFSAEFPKEGPSILRIQQVVRGDSAAYFCASSPSRNNQPQHFGDGTRLSIL.

V gene TRBV5-1 combines with J gene TRBJ1-2; D perhaps matches TRBD1 (6 bases). There are 14 residues in the CDR3. The V and J ends lost 0 bases and 7 bases respectively, with 13 bases between them. From germline, CDR1 is SGHRS and CDR2 YFSETQ. The CDR3 region is CASSLENREGGYTF. The CDR3 DNA is TGCGCCAGCAGCTTGGAGAACAGGGAGGGTGGCTACACCTTC.

The gene calls are TRBV25-1 and TRBJ1-6; 9 positions match TRBD1. CDR3 length: 14 residues. The trim removed 8 bases at V and 8 bases at J, leaving 7 bases unmatched. Germline-derived CDR1 and CDR2 are MGHDK and SYGVNS. The CDR3 loop reads CASSGTGLDSPLHF. The CDR3 nucleotides are TGTGCCAGCTCCGGGACAGGGTTGGATTCACCCCTCCACTTT.

The rearrangement uses TRBV20-1 and TRBJ2-7, with TRBD2 identical over 7 bases. Per germline, CDR1 DFQATT and CDR2 SNEGSKA (reference sequence). V shed 6 bases, J shed 7 bases, and the junction held 6 bases outside the gene matches. This CDR3 spans 11 amino acids. Written as DNA, the CDR3 is TGCAGTGCCCCATTCGGGAGGGAGCAGTACTTC. Translation gives CSAPFGREQYF.

This sequence joins TRBV27 and TRBJ1-2; 7 nucleotides align to TRBD1. V dropped 5 bases and J dropped 2; count of bases not matched to a gene: 11. Germline V gives CDR1 MNHEY, CDR2 SMNVEV (reference sequence). CDR3 length equals 16 residues. CDR3 DNA: TGTGCCAGCAGTCCCGGGACAGCGCCCTGGAACTATGGCTACACCTTC. Protein: CASSPGTAPWNYGYTF.

V and J are TRBV6-1 and TRBJ2-7; the match to TRBD1 covers 7 bases. With V trimmed by 5 bases and J by 0 bases, 4 bases remained unmatched. The CDR3 covers 14 residues. CDR1 is MNHNS and CDR2 is SASEGT in the germline V gene. CDR3 loop: CASSTNRGSYEQYF. The CDR3, as DNA: TGTGCCAGCAGTACTAACAGGGGCTCCTACGAGCAGTACTTC.

V is TRBV9 and J is TRBJ2-2; 7 bases fit TRBD2. Germline CDR1 is SGDLS and CDR2 is YYNGEE. This CDR3 region has 16 residues. Unmatched junction bases numbered 9, after V lost 4 bases and J lost 3 bases. CDR3 sequence (DNA): TGTGCCAGCAGCCTTCGTAGGGGAGGGGACACCGGGGAGCTGTTTTTT. Its protein product is CASSLRRGGDTGELFF.

The genes are TRBV5-1 and TRBJ2-1, with 8 positions matching TRBD1. The CDR3 runs 16 residues. Looked up from germline, CDR1 is SGHRS and CDR2 is YFSETQ. The V gene end was trimmed by 0 bases and the J gene end by 0 bases; junction bases not matched to a gene: 2. The CDR3 spells CASSLGTGYSYNEQFF. The CDR3 coding sequence is TGCGCCAGCAGCTTGGGGACAGGGTACTCCTACAATGAGCAGTTCTTC.

The chain uses TRBV5-1 and TRBJ1-6; 7 bases line up with TRBD1. CDR3 length: 16 residues. J was trimmed by 10 bases and V by 1 base; bases with no gene match: 11. Germline-derived CDR1 and CDR2 are SGHRS and YFSETQ. In DNA form, the CDR3 reads TGCGCCAGCAGCTTGACGGGGGACAGATTGAGGTCACCCCTCCACTTT. Amino acids: CASSLTGDRLRSPLHF.